This T cell receptor (beta chain) is from a study of regulatory T cells in long-lasting Graves disease. The overall study: By definition, persistent Graves' disease involved antithyroid drugs for over 5 years alongside positive TSH receptor antibodies.

Per germline, CDR1 MNHEY and CDR2 SMNVEV (reference sequence). J was trimmed by 2 bases and V by 1 base; bases with no gene match: 5. The CDR3 consists of 15 residues. Described time point: persistent/refractory GD, antithyroid drugs over 5 years with positive TRAb. The TCR library was made from RNA extracted from PBMCs. Diagnosing Graves' disease relied on the American Thyroid Association guidelines. Both iRepertoire HTBI primers and Arm-PCR of CDR3 regions were used to build the TCR beta libraries. One entry per CDR3 protein results from TCRdb running MiXCR on the multiplex PCR reads. The data contain approximately 470,000 distinct CDR3 sequences, about a fifth of them seen just once; the ten biggest clones take up over 7.5%. This clonotype was observed a handful of times. Its specificity is not known. General study findings and limits: Favored usage of TRBV28, TRBJ1-2 and TRBJ2-5 was recorded in persistent disease. Authors noted too few samples as a limitation.

The receptor's source is a female donor with Graves disease. The chain joins TRBV27 to TRBJ2-7; 7 nucleotides line up with TRBD2. The material sequenced was peripheral blood mononuclear cells (PBMCs), taken when the disease was refractory, from a patient treated with antithyroid drugs. CDR3 loop: CASSLFAGAAYEQYF. CDR3 DNA: TGTGCCAGCAGTTTATTTGCGGGAGCGGCCTACGAGCAGTACTTC.